These 25 T cell receptor beta chains were sequenced from one sample in a study of CD8 T cells in Susac syndrome. With random hexamers, reverse transcription was performed on roughly 0.45 to 1 ug of RNA. TCRdb recomputed calls from the immunoSEQ multiplex PCR reads with MiXCR, one row per CDR3 protein. Here the sample spans 170,000 or so distinct CDR3 sequences, 90% to 95% being singletons. The specimen sequenced was CD4+ T cells from PBMCs. Every receptor here comes from a human donor with Susac syndrome.

The V and J genes are TRBV20-1 and TRBJ1-2, with no clear D. The V gene's germline CDR1 is DFQATT and CDR2 SNEGSKA (reference sequence). The V end lost 1 base, the J end lost 2 bases, and 8 bases lay between the germline ends. The CDR3 length is 13 residues. The CDR3 sequence is CSARGMGNYGYTF. The CDR3 region has the DNA TGCAGTGCTAGAGGAATGGGAAACTATGGCTACACCTTC.

This chain uses TRBV7-8 with TRBJ2-3; D not certain. The germline gives CDR1 SGHVS, CDR2 FQNEAQ. Trimming shortened V by 5 bases and J by 5 bases, and 14 bases separated the two germline ends. The CDR3 sequence is 14 residues long. CDR3 sequence: CASSRPSGQDTQYF. In DNA, the CDR3 is TGTGCCAGCAGCCGCCCATCGGGCCAAGATACGCAGTATTTT. Drawing the rest from reference TRBV7-8 and TRBJ2-3, the complete variable domain is GAGVSQSPRYKVAKRGQDVALRCDPISGHVSLFWYQQALGQGPEFLTYFQNEAQLDKSGLPSDRFFAERPEGSVSTLKIQRTQQEDSAVYLCASSRPSGQDTQYFGPGTRLTVL.

The genes are TRBV24-1 and TRBJ1-1; 8 nucleotides align to TRBD1. CDR1 and CDR2 from the germline V gene are KGHDR and SFDVKD. J gave up 1 base and V 4 bases, and 4 bases lay outside the gene matches. The length of the CDR3 is 15 residues. CDR3 loop: CATSEWTGTNTEAFF. The CDR3 bases are TGTGCCACCAGTGAATGGACAGGGACGAACACTGAAGCTTTCTTT.

The chain couples TRBV10-3 to TRBJ2-5; 7 bases fit TRBD1. The V and J ends lost 7 bases and 5 bases, in that order; junction bases with no gene match: 10. The CDR3 totals 14 residues. CDR1 and CDR2 from the germline V gene are ENHRY and SYGVKD. CDR3 DNA: TGTGCCATCAACCCACAGGGGTCGCCGGAGACCCAGTACTTC. Its protein product is CAINPQGSPETQYF.

The chain employs TRBV6-5 and TRBJ2-1; 8 bases fit TRBD2. This CDR3 spans 15 amino acids. V gave up 7 bases and J gave up 7 bases; unmatched junction bases: 12. Germline loops: CDR1 MNHEY, CDR2 SVGAGI. CDR3 sequence reads: CASKVGPGGANEQFF. The CDR3 DNA reads TGTGCCAGCAAAGTGGGCCCGGGGGGGGCGAATGAGCAGTTCTTC.

This clonotype was counted a single time. The V call is TRBV20-1, the J call TRBJ2-1; a possible D gene is TRBD1 (5 bases). This CDR3 has 10 residues. The germline gives CDR1 DFQATT, CDR2 SNEGSKA (reference sequence). The V gene lost 4 bases and the J gene lost 8 bases, with 6 bases spanning the gap. The CDR3 loop reads CSATRDEQFF. DNA for the CDR3: TGCAGTGCTACCAGGGATGAGCAGTTCTTC.

The chain links TRBV5-1 to TRBJ1-1, with 7 bases that match TRBD1. The J segment lost 4 bases and the V segment lost 3 bases, leaving 9 bases of the junction unmatched. The CDR3 loop spans 15 amino acids. Germline V gene sequence: CDR1 SGHRS, CDR2 YFSETQ. The CDR3 sequence: CASSSQGRDGTEAFF. Here the CDR3 DNA reads TGCGCCAGCAGCTCACAGGGGCGGGATGGCACTGAAGCTTTCTTT.

This clonotype is a singleton in its sample. V gene TRBV4-1 combines with J gene TRBJ1-2; D perhaps matches TRBD1 (6 bases). V was pared by 1 base and J by 9 bases, with 12 bases between. There are 13 residues in the CDR3. CDR1 and CDR2 (germline): MGHRA, YSYEKL. CDR3 region: CASSQGQGLSYTF. The CDR3 DNA sequence: TGCGCCAGCAGCCAAGGGCAGGGGCTCAGCTACACCTTC.

The chain joins TRBV9 to TRBJ2-3; 7 bases match TRBD2. The CDR3 length is 15 residues. Looked up from germline, CDR1 is SGDLS and CDR2 is YYNGEE. The V gene end was trimmed by 4 bases and the J gene end by 4 bases; junction bases not matched to a gene: 9. CDR3 sequence reads: CASSPLAAGADTQYF. The CDR3 coding sequence is TGTGCCAGCAGCCCCCTAGCGGCCGGGGCAGATACGCAGTATTTT. Full variable domain (outside the CDR3, taken from reference TRBV9 and TRBJ2-3): DSGVTQTPKHLITATGQRVTLRCSPRSGDLSVYWYQQSLDQGLQFLIQYYNGEERAKGNILERFSAQQFPDLHSELNLSSLELGDSALYFCASSPLAAGADTQYFGPGTRLTVL.

The gene calls are TRBV11-2 and TRBJ1-1; D unresolved. The CDR3 contains 12 residues. CDR1 and CDR2 from the germline V gene are SGHAT and FQNNGV. The V end lost 11 bases, the J end lost 5 bases, and 15 bases lay between the germline ends. DNA of the CDR3: TGTGCCGCCCGAGACTGGTCTACTGAAGCTTTCTTT. It specifies CAARDWSTEAFF.

V usage is TRBV29-1 and J usage is TRBJ1-2, with TRBD1 matching 9 bases. Unmatched junction bases numbered 3, after V lost 4 bases and J lost 0 bases. The germline gives CDR1 SQVTM, CDR2 ANQGSEA. The CDR3 is made up of 14 amino acids. The CDR3 DNA sequence: TGCAGCGTTGTAGGGACAGGGACTAACTATGGCTACACCTTC. Its protein is CSVVGTGTNYGYTF.

The genes are TRBV20-1 and TRBJ2-5; TRBD1 matches 9 bases. There are 15 residues in the CDR3. Germline CDR1 DFQATT, CDR2 SNEGSKA (reference sequence). Germline trimming cut 3 bases from V and 5 bases from J; bases unmatched to any gene: 10. The CDR3 here is CSARPGTGFEETQYF. DNA of the CDR3: TGCAGTGCTAGGCCTGGGACAGGGTTCGAGGAGACCCAGTACTTC.

The genes are TRBV9 and TRBJ2-1, with unresolved D. This CDR3 has 10 amino acids. Trimming took off 7 bases at V and 6 bases at J, with 5 bases between the two ends. Germline loops: CDR1 SGDLS, CDR2 YYNGEE. This chain's CDR3 is CASRFNEQFF. The CDR3 nucleotides are TGTGCCAGCCGATTCAATGAGCAGTTCTTC.

The V gene is TRBV2, the J gene TRBJ2-7, with TRBD1 identical over 8 bases. Germline V gene sequence: CDR1 SNHLY, CDR2 FYNNEI. This CDR3 contains 14 residues. V was clipped by 4 bases and J by 2 bases; unmatched bases: 4. The CDR3 is CASSGGQAAYEQYF. CDR3 DNA: TGTGCCAGCAGTGGGGGACAGGCGGCCTACGAGCAGTACTTC.

The sample holds one count of this clonotype. This sequence joins TRBV12-3 or TRBV12-4 and TRBJ1-2; perhaps TRBD1 as D (5 bases). The V end was cut by 3 bases, the J end by 8 bases, with 19 bases between. This CDR3 has 15 residues. The DNA of the CDR3 is TGTGCCAGCAGTTTGATCAATTTCAGGGACCGAGGCTACACCTTC. Translated: CASSLINFRDRGYTF.

This sequence joins TRBV7-9 and TRBJ2-5; TRBD2 matches 7 bases. The CDR3 consists of 17 residues. CDR1 is SEHNR and CDR2 is FQNEAQ in the germline V gene (reference sequence). Trimming at V came to 1 base and at J to 7 bases, leaving 15 bases not matched to a gene. The CDR3: CASSLVGPAGSEATQYF. In nucleotides, the CDR3 is TGTGCCAGCAGCTTAGTTGGCCCAGCGGGGTCGGAGGCGACCCAGTACTTC.

The CDR3 DNA sequence: TGTGCCTGGAGTGTCGATCTAGGCGAACCTTTAGAGCAGTACTTC. Translating it yields CAWSVDLGEPLEQYF. V usage is TRBV30 and J usage is TRBJ2-7; D ambiguous. The CDR3 length is 15 residues. Trimming pared 0 bases from V and 7 bases from J, leaving 19 bases between. The germline V gene encodes CDR1 GTSNPN and CDR2 SVGIG (reference sequence). Complete variable domain (other parts from reference TRBV30 and TRBJ2-7): SQTIHQWPATLVQPVGSPLSLECTVEGTSNPNLYWYRQAAGRGLQLLFYSVGIGQISSEVPQNLSASRPQDRQFILSSKKLLLSDSGFYLCAWSVDLGEPLEQYFGPGTRLTVT.

V gene TRBV5-6 combines with J gene TRBJ2-1; 7 positions agree with TRBD2. The CDR3 sequence is 14 residues long. Unmatched junction bases numbered 6, after V lost 4 bases and J lost 5 bases. The germline CDR1 and CDR2 sequences are SGHDT and YYEEEE. The CDR3 loop is CASSPLGTNNEQFF. CDR3 bases: TGTGCCAGCAGCCCCCTCGGGACTAACAATGAGCAGTTCTTC. Using reference TRBV5-6 and TRBJ2-1 for the parts outside the CDR3, the full variable domain is DAGVTQSPTHLIKTRGQQVTLRCSPKSGHDTVSWYQQALGQGPQFIFQYYEEEERQRGNFPDRFSGHQFPNYSSELNVNALLLGDSALYLCASSPLGTNNEQFFGPGTRLTVL.

This chain's CDR3 is CATRQGSGTEAFF. The CDR3 region has the DNA TGTGCCACCAGACAGGGCTCTGGGACTGAAGCTTTCTTT. V is TRBV10-3 and J is TRBJ1-1; 7 bases fit TRBD1. Germline loops: CDR1 ENHRY, CDR2 SYGVKD. This CDR3 has 13 residues. V shed 10 bases, J shed 5 bases, and the junction held 10 bases outside the gene matches.

The chain joins TRBV19 to TRBJ1-6, with D perhaps TRBD1 (6 bases). CDR1 LNHDA and CDR2 SQIVND come from the germline V gene (reference sequence). Trimming pared 6 bases from V and 7 bases from J, leaving 10 bases between. The CDR3 runs to 13 residues. The CDR3: CASRLDRNSPLHF. CDR3 sequence (DNA): TGTGCCAGTAGACTGGACAGAAATTCACCCCTCCACTTT.

V gene TRBV5-1 combines with J gene TRBJ1-6, with 9 bases matching TRBD1. Germline V lookup: CDR1 SGHRS, CDR2 YFSETQ. V lost 4 bases, J lost 7 bases, and 6 bases stayed unmatched. CDR3 size: 15 residues. The CDR3 here is CASSPEGTGNSPLHF. In DNA form, the CDR3 reads TGCGCCAGCAGCCCAGAAGGGACAGGGAATTCACCCCTCCACTTT.

CDR3 loop: CASSLNGVNYGYTF. The CDR3 DNA reads TGTGCCAGCAGTTTAAACGGAGTTAACTATGGCTACACCTTC. This chain connects TRBV12-3 or TRBV12-4 to TRBJ1-2; D is unclear. Trimming took 2 bases from V and 1 from J, leaving 8 bases between them. The CDR3 consists of 14 residues.

The rearrangement links TRBV29-1 to TRBJ1-2; D unclear. Trimming shortened V by 2 bases and J by 6 bases, and 10 bases separated the two germline ends. CDR1 is SQVTM and CDR2 is ANQGSEA in the germline V gene. The length of the CDR3 is 12 residues. This CDR3 is CSVEIWPDGYTF. The CDR3 DNA follows: TGCAGCGTTGAAATTTGGCCCGATGGCTACACCTTC.

This chain uses TRBV30 with TRBJ1-5; 8 bases are shared with TRBD1. The CDR3 is made up of 13 amino acids. Germline V lookup: CDR1 GTSNPN, CDR2 SVGIG (reference sequence). The CDR3 coding sequence is TGTGCTGTTCGGGACAGGAGCAATCAGCCCCAGCATTTT. Its translation: CAVRDRSNQPQHF.

This rearrangement joins TRBV29-1 to TRBJ1-4, with TRBD1 matching over 10 bases. Germline V lookup: CDR1 SQVTM, CDR2 ANQGSEA. V lost 4 bases, J lost 7 bases, and 6 bases stayed unmatched. This CDR3 comprises 14 residues. The CDR3 sequence is CSVAMGQGLEKLFF. CDR3 nucleotide sequence: TGCAGCGTTGCGATGGGACAGGGGCTTGAAAAACTGTTTTTT. Combining the CDR3 with reference TRBV29-1 and TRBJ1-4 gives the whole variable domain SAVISQKPSRDICQRGTSLTIQCQVDSQVTMMFWYRQQPGQSLTLIATANQGSEATYESGFVIDKFPISRPNLTFSTLTVSNMSPEDSSIYLCSVAMGQGLEKLFFGSGTQLSVL.